A single T cell receptor (beta chain) is shown here with its context. Germline V gene lookup returns CDR1 GTSNPN and CDR2 SVGIG (reference sequence). This CDR3 is built from 16 residues. V was clipped by 3 bases and J by 1 base, with 16 bases between them. The sample is drawn from a study of blood T cell repertoires in COVID-19. Study context: Sites across the United States, Italy and Spain contributed samples from acute and convalescent COVID-19. In each case, the material was cDNA or gDNA derived from T cells, B-cell-depleted T cells, or PBMCs.

Cohort 3 donors were reported recovered after two negative PCRs, clearance, or symptom resolution. In the original workflow: For nucleated cells, counts were estimated from reference gene primer amplification. TCRdb keeps only in-frame clones here, not all; method: immunoSEQ multiplex PCR. That table supplies the V and J calls and clone size; D and trimming were determined from the DNA. The sample includes 200,000 to 300,000 clones, approximately 84% of them seen just once. The J gene is TRBJ2-1, the V gene TRBV30, with a weak D call TRBD2 (6 bases). This sequence originates from a man aged 35 to 55 who had recovered from COVID-19. The material sequenced was PBMCs or T cells enriched from blood (not recorded which). CDR3 region: CAWRDPTSTSYNEQFF. CDR3 bases: TGTGCCTGGAGGGACCCAACTAGCACGTCCTACAATGAGCAGTTCTTC.